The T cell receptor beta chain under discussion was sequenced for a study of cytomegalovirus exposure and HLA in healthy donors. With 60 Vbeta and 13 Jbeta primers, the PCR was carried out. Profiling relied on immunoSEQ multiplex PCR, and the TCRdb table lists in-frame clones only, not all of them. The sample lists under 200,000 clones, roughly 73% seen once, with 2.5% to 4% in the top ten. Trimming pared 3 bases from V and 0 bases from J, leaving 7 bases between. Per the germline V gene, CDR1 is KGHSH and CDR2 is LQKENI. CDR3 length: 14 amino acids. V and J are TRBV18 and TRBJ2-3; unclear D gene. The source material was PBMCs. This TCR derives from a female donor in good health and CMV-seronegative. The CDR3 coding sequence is TGTGCCAGCTCACCCGAGGTGAGCACAGATACGCAGTATTTT. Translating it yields CASSPEVSTDTQYF.